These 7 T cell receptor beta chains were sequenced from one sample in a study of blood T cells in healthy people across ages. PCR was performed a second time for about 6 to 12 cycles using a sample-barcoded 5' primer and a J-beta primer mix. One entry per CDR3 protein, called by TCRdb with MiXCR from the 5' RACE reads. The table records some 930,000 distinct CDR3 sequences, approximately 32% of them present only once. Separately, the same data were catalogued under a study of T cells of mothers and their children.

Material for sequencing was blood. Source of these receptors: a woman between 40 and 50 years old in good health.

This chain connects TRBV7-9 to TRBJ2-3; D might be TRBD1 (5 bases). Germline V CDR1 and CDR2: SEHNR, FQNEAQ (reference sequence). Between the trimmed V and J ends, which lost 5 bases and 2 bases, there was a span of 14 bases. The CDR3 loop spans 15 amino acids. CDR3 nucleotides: TGTGCCAGCAGCATAGGGGCAGGGAACACAGATACGCAGTATTTT. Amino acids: CASSIGAGNTDTQYF.

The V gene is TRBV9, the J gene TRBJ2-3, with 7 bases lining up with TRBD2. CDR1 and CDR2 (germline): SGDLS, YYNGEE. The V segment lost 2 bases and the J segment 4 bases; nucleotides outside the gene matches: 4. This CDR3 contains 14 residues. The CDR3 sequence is CASSVSGSSDTQYF. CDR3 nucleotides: TGTGCCAGCAGCGTTAGCGGGTCCTCAGATACGCAGTATTTT.

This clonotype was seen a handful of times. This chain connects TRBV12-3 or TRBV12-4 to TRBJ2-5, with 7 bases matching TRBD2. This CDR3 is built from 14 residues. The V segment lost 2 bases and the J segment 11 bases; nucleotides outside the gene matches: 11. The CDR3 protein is CASSLSGPAREQYF. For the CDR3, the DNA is TGTGCCAGCAGTTTATCGGGGCCAGCGCGGGAGCAGTACTTC.

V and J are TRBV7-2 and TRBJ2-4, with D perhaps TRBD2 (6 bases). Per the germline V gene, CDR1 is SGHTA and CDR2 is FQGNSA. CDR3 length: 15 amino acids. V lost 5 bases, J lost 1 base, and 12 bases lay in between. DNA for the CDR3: TGTGCCAGCAGCCTCTTAGCGGCGGCCAAAAACATTCAGTACTTC. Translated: CASSLLAAAKNIQYF.

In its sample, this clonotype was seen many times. CDR3 sequence: CASSRWTADNEQFF. DNA for the CDR3: TGTGCCAGCAGCCGATGGACAGCGGACAATGAGCAGTTCTTC. V gene TRBV13 combines with J gene TRBJ2-1, with D possibly being TRBD1 (6 bases). In germline, CDR1 is PRHDT, CDR2 FYEKMQ (reference sequence). Trimming pared 5 bases from V and 5 bases from J, leaving 13 bases between. This CDR3 spans 14 amino acids.

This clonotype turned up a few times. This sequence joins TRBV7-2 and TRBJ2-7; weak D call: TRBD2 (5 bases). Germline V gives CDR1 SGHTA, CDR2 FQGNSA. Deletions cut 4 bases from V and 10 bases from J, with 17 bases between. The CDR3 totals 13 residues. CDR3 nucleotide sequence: TGTGCCAGCAGCTCAAGCGGAGTAGCGCCCCAGTACTTC. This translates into CASSSSGVAPQYF.

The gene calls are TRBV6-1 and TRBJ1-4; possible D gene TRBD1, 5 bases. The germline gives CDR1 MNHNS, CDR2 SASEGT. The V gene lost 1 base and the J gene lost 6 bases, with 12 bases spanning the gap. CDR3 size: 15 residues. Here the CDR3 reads CASSEGGRADEKLFF. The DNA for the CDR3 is TGTGCCAGCAGTGAAGGGGGACGGGCCGATGAAAAACTGTTTTTT.